Presented here are 10 T cell receptor beta chains from one specimen sequenced in a study of technical replicates of blood from a few donors. The assay was immunoSEQ multiplex PCR, and TCRdb's table has in-frame clones only and misses some. The sample consists of 65,000 to 95,000 clones, 93% of them appearing once. Input material: T cells isolated from PBMCs. These receptors all come from a human donor in good health.

The genes are TRBV6-5 and TRBJ1-5; D not resolved. V was pared by 6 bases and J by 4 bases, with 10 bases between. The germline V gene has CDR1 MNHEY and CDR2 SVGAGI. The CDR3 spans 13 residues. CDR3 nucleotide sequence: TGTGCCAGCAGGCCGGGTGGGAATCAGCCCCAGCATTTT. Protein sequence: CASRPGGNQPQHF.

The chain has TRBV7-9 and TRBJ2-3, with 7 bases identical to TRBD1. The CDR3 has 17 residues. With V trimmed by 1 base and J by 2 bases, 9 bases remained unmatched. The germline V gene encodes CDR1 SEHNR and CDR2 FQNEAQ (reference sequence). CDR3 amino acids: CASSLEGVGGLTDTQYF. The CDR3 DNA reads as TGTGCCAGCAGCTTAGAAGGGGTAGGGGGCCTCACAGATACGCAGTATTTT.

In its sample, this clone was seen once. The chain has TRBV5-1 and TRBJ2-3, with D possibly matching TRBD1 (5 bases). The germline gives CDR1 SGHRS, CDR2 YFSETQ. The CDR3 is made up of 15 amino acids. Trimming removed 0 bases from V and 2 bases from J, with 10 bases in between. The CDR3 bases are TGCGCCAGCAGCTTGGTTACAGGTAACACAGATACGCAGTATTTT. Its translation is CASSLVTGNTDTQYF. Based on the CDR3 plus reference TRBV5-1 and TRBJ2-3, the full variable domain is KAGVTQTPRYLIKTRGQQVTLSCSPISGHRSVSWYQQTPGQGLQFLFEYFSETQRNKGNFPGRFSGRQFSNSRSEMNVSTLELGDSALYLCASSLVTGNTDTQYFGPGTRLTVL.

V and J are TRBV5-1 and TRBJ2-3; 8 nucleotides align to TRBD2. This CDR3 has 15 residues. The V and J ends lost 4 bases and 5 bases, in that order; junction bases with no gene match: 9. Germline CDR1 SGHRS, CDR2 YFSETQ. The CDR3 loop reads CASSTIGGVVDTQYF. The CDR3 DNA reads as TGCGCCAGCAGCACAATCGGGGGGGTCGTAGATACGCAGTATTTT.

The chain carries TRBV5-4 and TRBJ2-3; D perhaps matches TRBD2 (6 bases). CDR1 and CDR2 (germline): SGHNT, YYREEE (reference sequence). Deletions cut 4 bases from V and 0 bases from J, with 12 bases between. This CDR3 region has 15 residues. CDR3 in amino acids: CASSLSGGSTDTQYF. CDR3 in DNA: TGTGCCAGCAGCCTATCCGGGGGTAGCACAGATACGCAGTATTTT.

V and J are TRBV6-5 and TRBJ2-5, with TRBD2 identical over 12 bases. After removal of 5 bases from V and 5 bases from J, the junction contained 3 bases not matched to a gene. CDR1 is MNHEY and CDR2 is SVGAGI in the germline V gene. The CDR3 totals 14 residues. CDR3 nucleotide sequence: TGTGCCAGCAGTGGACTAGCGGGGAGGGAGACCCAGTACTTC. Protein sequence: CASSGLAGRETQYF.

This chain connects TRBV6-5 to TRBJ1-3; D remains ambiguous. The CDR3 sequence is 11 residues long. The V end lost 6 bases, the J end lost 4 bases, and 4 bases lay between the germline ends. CDR1 is MNHEY, CDR2 SVGAGI, per germline. CDR3 residues: CASRSGNTIYF. The CDR3 DNA is TGTGCCAGCAGGTCAGGAAACACCATATATTTT.

The CDR3 is CASSAGTATGNTIYF. Written as DNA, the CDR3 is TGTGCCAGCAGTGCCGGGACAGCGACTGGAAACACCATATATTTT. The rearrangement joins TRBV28 to TRBJ1-3, with 7 bases identical to TRBD1. This CDR3 has 15 amino acids. Germline CDR1 is MDHEN and CDR2 is SYDVKM. V dropped 5 bases and J dropped 2; count of bases not matched to a gene: 6.

The V and J genes are TRBV7-6 and TRBJ2-7; D might be TRBD2 (6 bases). Trimming shortened V by 4 bases and J by 3 bases, and 25 bases separated the two germline ends. This CDR3 is 18 amino acids long. Germline-derived CDR1 and CDR2 are SGHVS and FNYEAQ. This chain's CDR3 is CASSSSARPGTGVYEQYF. CDR3 coding DNA: TGTGCCAGCAGCTCCTCCGCCCGGCCCGGGACGGGAGTCTACGAGCAGTACTTC.

The chain couples TRBV27 to TRBJ1-5, with TRBD1 identical over 8 bases. The V segment lost 5 bases and the J segment 5 bases; nucleotides outside the gene matches: 5. This CDR3 spans 14 amino acids. Germline CDR1 and CDR2: MNHEY and SMNVEV (reference sequence). The CDR3 sequence: CASSAGQGHQPQHF. The DNA of the CDR3 is TGTGCCAGCAGTGCAGGACAGGGACATCAGCCCCAGCATTTT.